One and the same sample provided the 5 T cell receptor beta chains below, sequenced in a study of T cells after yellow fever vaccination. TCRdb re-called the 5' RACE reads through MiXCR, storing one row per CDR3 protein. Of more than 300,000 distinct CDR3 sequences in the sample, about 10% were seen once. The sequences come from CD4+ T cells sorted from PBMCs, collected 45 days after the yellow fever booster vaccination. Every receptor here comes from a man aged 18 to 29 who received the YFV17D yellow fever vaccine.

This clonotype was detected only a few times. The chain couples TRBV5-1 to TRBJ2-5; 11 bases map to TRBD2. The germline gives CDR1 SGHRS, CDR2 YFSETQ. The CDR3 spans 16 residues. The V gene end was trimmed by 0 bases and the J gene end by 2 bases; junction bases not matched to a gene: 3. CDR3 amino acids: CASSLGGLAVQETQYF. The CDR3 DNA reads TGCGCCAGCAGCTTGGGGGGACTAGCGGTTCAAGAGACCCAGTACTTC.

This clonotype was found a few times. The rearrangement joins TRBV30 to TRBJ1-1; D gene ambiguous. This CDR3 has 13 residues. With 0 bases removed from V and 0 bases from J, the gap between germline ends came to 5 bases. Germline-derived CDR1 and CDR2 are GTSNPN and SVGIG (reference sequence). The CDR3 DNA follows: TGTGCCTGGAGTGTAGGAATGAACACTGAAGCTTTCTTT. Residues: CAWSVGMNTEAFF.

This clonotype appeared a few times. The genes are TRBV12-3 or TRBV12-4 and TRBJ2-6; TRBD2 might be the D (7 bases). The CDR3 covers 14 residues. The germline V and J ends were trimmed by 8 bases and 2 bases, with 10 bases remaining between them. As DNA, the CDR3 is TGTGCCAGCGGGGGGGCTACTGGGGCCAACGTCCTGACTTTC. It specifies CASGGATGANVLTF.

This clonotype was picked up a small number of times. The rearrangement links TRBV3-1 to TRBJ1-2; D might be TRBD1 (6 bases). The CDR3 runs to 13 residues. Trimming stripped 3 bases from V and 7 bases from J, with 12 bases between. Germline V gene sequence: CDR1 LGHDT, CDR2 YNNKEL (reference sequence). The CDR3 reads CASSHSGGAGYTF. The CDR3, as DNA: TGTGCCAGCAGCCACTCCGGGGGGGCTGGCTACACCTTC.

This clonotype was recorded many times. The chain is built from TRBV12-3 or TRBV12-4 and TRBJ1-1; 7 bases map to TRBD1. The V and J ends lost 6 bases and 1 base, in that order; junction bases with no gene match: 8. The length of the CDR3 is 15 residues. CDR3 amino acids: CASRTEQGRNTEAFF. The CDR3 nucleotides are TGTGCCAGCAGGACAGAACAGGGGCGGAACACTGAAGCTTTCTTT.